This TCR beta chain stems from a study of Ad26.COV2.S vaccination and SARS-CoV-2 variants. Study-wide context: The COV1001 Ad26.COV2.S trial arm included the donor. Broader study findings: Researchers reported similar non-spike TCR breadth in vaccine and placebo recipients.

The treatment was: over 15 received Ad26.COV2.S at low or high dose, single or two shots; a few received placebo; per-sample allocation not given. Samples analyzed were those drawn on day 63 after the first vaccine or placebo injection. Trimming removed 0 bases from V and 9 bases from J, with 10 bases in between. The CDR3 is made up of 13 amino acids. Germline V CDR1 and CDR2: SGHNT, YYREEE (reference sequence). Here immunoSEQ multiplex PCR was the method, and the copy in TCRdb shows in-frame clones only, minus some. The sample records some 450,000 clones, 90% being singletons. Details on this clone: The antigen is not known.

The sequencing here drew on peripheral blood, taken in a trial of Ad26.COV2.S vaccine versus placebo. The V gene is TRBV5-4, the J gene TRBJ2-1; tentative D call: TRBD1 (5 bases). The sequence was collected from a person aged 18 to 65 who received the Ad26.COV2.S COVID-19 vaccine or a placebo. This CDR3 reads CASSLETEAEQFF. CDR3 bases: TGTGCCAGCAGCTTGGAGACAGAAGCTGAGCAGTTCTTC.